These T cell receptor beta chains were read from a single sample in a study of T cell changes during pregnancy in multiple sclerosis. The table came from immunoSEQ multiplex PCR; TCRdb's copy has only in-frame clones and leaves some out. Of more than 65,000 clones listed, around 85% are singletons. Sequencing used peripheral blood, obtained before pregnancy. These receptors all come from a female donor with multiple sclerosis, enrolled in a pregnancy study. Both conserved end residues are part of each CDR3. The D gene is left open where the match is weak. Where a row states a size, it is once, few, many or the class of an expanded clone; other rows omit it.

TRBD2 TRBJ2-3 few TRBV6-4 CASSDRSGGDTDTQYF TGTGCCAGCAGTGACCGTAGCGGGGGGGATACAGATACGCAGTATTTT
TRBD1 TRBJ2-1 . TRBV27 CASRIGTATYNEQFF TGTGCCAGCAGAATAGGGACAGCGACTTACAATGAGCAGTTCTTC
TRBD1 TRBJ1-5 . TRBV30 CAWSGQGGTPQHF TGTGCCTGGAGTGGACAGGGAGGAACGCCCCAGCATTTT
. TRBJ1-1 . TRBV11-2 CASSPRQIMNTEAFF TGTGCCAGCAGCCCACGACAGATAATGAACACTGAAGCTTTCTTT
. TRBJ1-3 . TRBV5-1 CASSLAGDSGNTIYF TGCGCCAGCAGCTTGGCCGGGGACTCTGGAAACACCATATATTTT
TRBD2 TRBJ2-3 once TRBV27 CASRRWSGSTDTQYF TGTGCCAGCAGGAGATGGAGCGGGAGTACAGATACGCAGTATTTT
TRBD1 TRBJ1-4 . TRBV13 CASSRTIQGENEKLFF TGTGCCAGCAGCCGAACAATACAGGGGGAGAATGAAAAACTGTTTTTT
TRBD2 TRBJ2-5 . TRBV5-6 CASSPRRTGGRETQYF TGTGCCAGCAGCCCCCGGCGGACGGGGGGGCGGGAGACCCAGTACTTC
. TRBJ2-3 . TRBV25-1 CASSPGLYFSTDTQYF TGTGCCAGCAGCCCGGGACTCTACTTTAGCACAGATACGCAGTATTTT
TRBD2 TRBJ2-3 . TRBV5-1 CASSLGSGSTDTQYF TGCGCCAGCAGCTTGGGTAGCGGGAGCACAGATACGCAGTATTTT
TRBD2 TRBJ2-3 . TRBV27 CASSWGGQLCTDTQYF TGTGCCAGCAGTTGGGGAGGGCAACTTTGCACAGATACGCAGTATTTT
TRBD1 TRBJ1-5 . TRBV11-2 CASSLGAGTGNQPQHF TGTGCCAGCAGCTTAGGGGCCGGGACAGGCAATCAGCCCCAGCATTTT
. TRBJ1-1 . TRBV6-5 CASSGFRGTQAFF TGTGCCAGCAGTGGGTTTAGGGGAACGCAAGCTTTCTTT
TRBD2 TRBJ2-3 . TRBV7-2 CASSLGLAGDTQYF TGTGCCAGCAGCTTAGGACTAGCGGGAGACACGCAGTATTTT
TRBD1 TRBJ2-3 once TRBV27 CASSLYLQGADTQYF TGTGCCAGCAGTTTATACCTCCAGGGGGCAGATACGCAGTATTTT
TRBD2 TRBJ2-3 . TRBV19 CASSIEPPGLAGSTDTQYF TGTGCCAGTAGTATCGAACCCCCGGGACTAGCGGGATCGACAGATACGCAGTATTTT
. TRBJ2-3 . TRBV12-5 CASGLPTSTDTQYF TGTGCTAGTGGCTTACCAACTAGCACAGATACGCAGTATTTT
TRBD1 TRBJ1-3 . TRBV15 CATSAQTGDGNTIYF TGTGCCACCAGCGCCCAGACAGGGGATGGAAACACCATATATTTT
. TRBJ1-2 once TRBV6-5 CASSYSREVNYGYTF TGTGCCAGCAGTTATAGCAGGGAGGTTAACTATGGCTACACCTTC
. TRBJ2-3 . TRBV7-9 CASSSRTGDGTDTQYF TGTGCCAGCAGCTCGCGTACGGGAGATGGCACAGATACGCAGTATTTT
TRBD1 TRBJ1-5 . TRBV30 CAWSLSTGDQPQHF TGTGCCTGGAGTCTCTCGACAGGGGATCAGCCCCAGCATTTT
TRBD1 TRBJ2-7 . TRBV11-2 CASSSRGQGSLFYEQYF TGTGCCAGCAGCTCCCGAGGACAGGGGTCGTTATTCTACGAGCAGTACTTC
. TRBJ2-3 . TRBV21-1 CASTGLADRTDTQYF TGTGCCAGCACCGGACTAGCAGATCGCACAGATACGCAGTATTTT
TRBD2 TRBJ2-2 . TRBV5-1 CASSLGSAGAEELFF TGCGCCAGCAGCCTCGGATCGGCGGGAGCCGAGGAGCTGTTTTTT
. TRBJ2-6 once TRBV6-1 CASSAEGSGANVLTF TGTGCCAGCAGTGCCGAGGGATCCGGGGCCAACGTCCTGACTTTC
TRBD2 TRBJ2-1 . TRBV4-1 CASSQDISGSSYNEQFF TGCGCCAGCAGCCAAGATATAAGCGGGAGCTCCTACAATGAGCAGTTCTTC
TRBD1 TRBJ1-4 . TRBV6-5 CASSPPGQGFEKLFF TGTGCCAGCAGTCCCCCGGGACAGGGGTTTGAAAAACTGTTTTTT
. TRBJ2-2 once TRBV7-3 CASSLSGQPTGELFF TGTGCCAGCAGCTTAAGTGGACAGCCCACCGGGGAGCTGTTTTTT
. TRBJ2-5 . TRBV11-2 CASRLDTKTQYF TGTGCCAGCAGACTAGATACGAAGACCCAGTACTTC
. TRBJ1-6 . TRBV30 CAWSVRRGQSPLHF TGTGCCTGGAGTGTACGCAGGGGCCAATCACCCCTCCACTTT
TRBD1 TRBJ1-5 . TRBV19 CASSNSAGGLNQPQHF TGTGCCAGTAGTAATTCCGCAGGGGGCTTAAATCAGCCCCAGCATTTT
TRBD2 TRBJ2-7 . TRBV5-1 CASSLGLAAGRVSYEQYF TGCGCCAGCAGCTTGGGACTAGCGGCCGGTAGGGTATCCTACGAGCAGTACTTC
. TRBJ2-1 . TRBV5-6 CASSLVLLSNEQFF TGTGCCAGCAGCTTGGTACTATTATCCAATGAGCAGTTCTTC
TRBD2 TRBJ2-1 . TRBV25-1 CASAPFSGGYNEQFF TGTGCCAGCGCCCCGTTTAGCGGGGGGTACAATGAGCAGTTCTTC
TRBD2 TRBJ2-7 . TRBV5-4 CASRAGLAGSSYEQYF TGTGCCAGCAGGGCGGGACTAGCGGGGTCCTCCTACGAGCAGTACTTC
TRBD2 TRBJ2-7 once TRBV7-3 CASSPGLAGYEQYF TGTGCCAGCAGCCCGGGACTAGCGGGATACGAGCAGTACTTC
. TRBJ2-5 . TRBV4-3 CASSQNGETQYF TGCGCCAGCAGCCAGAACGGAGAGACCCAGTACTTC
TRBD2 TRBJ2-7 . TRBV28 CASSFASGSIGYEQYF TGTGCCAGCAGTTTTGCTAGCGGGAGCATTGGGTACGAGCAGTACTTC
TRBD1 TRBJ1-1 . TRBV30 CAWSVLGQGADRNTEAFF TGTGCCTGGAGTGTACTCGGACAGGGGGCAGATAGAAACACTGAAGCTTTCTTT
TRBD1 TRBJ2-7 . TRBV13 CASSLLSGQGSEQYF TGTGCCAGCAGCTTACTATCCGGACAGGGGAGCGAGCAGTACTTC
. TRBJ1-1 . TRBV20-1 CSAPSGTRTFF TGCAGTGCTCCCTCCGGGACACGGACTTTCTTT
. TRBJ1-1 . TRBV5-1 CASSLDRATEAFF TGCGCCAGCAGCTTGGACAGGGCCACTGAAGCTTTCTTT
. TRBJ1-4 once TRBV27 CASRDSFATNEKLFF TGTGCCAGCCGGGACTCTTTCGCAACTAATGAAAAACTGTTTTTT
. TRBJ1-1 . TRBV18 CASSLSRGKSNTEAFF TGTGCCAGCTCACTAAGCAGGGGTAAATCTAACACTGAAGCTTTCTTT
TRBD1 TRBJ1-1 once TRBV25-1 CASNPSPRGHMNTEAFF TGTGCCAGCAACCCATCGCCCAGGGGGCACATGAACACTGAAGCTTTCTTT
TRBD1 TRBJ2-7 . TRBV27 CASSWGQGVSYEQYF TGTGCCAGCAGTTGGGGACAGGGGGTCTCCTACGAGCAGTACTTC
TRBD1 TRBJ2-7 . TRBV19 CASSETGDGYYEQYF TGTGCCAGTAGCGAAACAGGGGATGGGTACTACGAGCAGTACTTC
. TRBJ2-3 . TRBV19 CASSRWLVPPNTQYF TGTGCCAGTAGTAGGTGGCTTGTTCCCCCCAATACGCAGTATTTT
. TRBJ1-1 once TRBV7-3 CASSSGQNTEAFF TGTGCCAGCAGCTCCGGACAGAACACTGAAGCTTTCTTT
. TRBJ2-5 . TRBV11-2 CASSFGNQETQYF TGTGCCAGCAGCTTCGGGAATCAAGAGACCCAGTACTTC
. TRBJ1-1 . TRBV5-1 CASSFQGNPEAFF TGCGCCAGCAGCTTCCAGGGAAACCCTGAAGCTTTCTTT
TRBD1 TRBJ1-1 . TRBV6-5 CASGDRGRINTEAFF TGTGCCAGCGGAGACAGGGGGCGAATAAACACTGAAGCTTTCTTT